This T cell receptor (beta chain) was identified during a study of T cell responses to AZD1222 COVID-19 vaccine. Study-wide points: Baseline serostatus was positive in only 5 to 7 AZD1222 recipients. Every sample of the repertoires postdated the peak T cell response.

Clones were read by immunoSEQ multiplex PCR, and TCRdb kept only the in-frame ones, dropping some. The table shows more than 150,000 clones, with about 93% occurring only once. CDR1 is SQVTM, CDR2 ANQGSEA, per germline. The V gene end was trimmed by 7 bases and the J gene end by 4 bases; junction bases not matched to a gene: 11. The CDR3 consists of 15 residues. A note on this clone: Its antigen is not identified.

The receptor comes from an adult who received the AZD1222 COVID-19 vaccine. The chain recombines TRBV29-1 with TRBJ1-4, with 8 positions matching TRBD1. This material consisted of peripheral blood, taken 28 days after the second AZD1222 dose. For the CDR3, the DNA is TGCAGCGCAATCCCTACAGGGGGTAATAATGAAAAACTGTTTTTT. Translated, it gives CSAIPTGGNNEKLFF.